This TCR beta chain was identified during a study of cytomegalovirus exposure and HLA in healthy donors. At the level of the study: The roughly 120 validation repertoires matched the approximately 700 first-cohort repertoires in platform, a later analysis reported.

Using immunoSEQ multiplex PCR, the repertoire was profiled, and TCRdb retains in-frame clones only, with some absent. The sample includes 220,000 or so clones, 90% to 95% of them seen just once. The approximately 120-subject validation cohort, separate from the roughly 700-subject first cohort, included the donors. Germline values: CDR1 MNHEY, CDR2 SMNVEV (reference sequence). The germline V and J ends were trimmed by 4 bases and 5 bases, with 24 bases remaining between them. The CDR3 sequence is 18 residues long. With respect to this clone: Its matching antigen is unknown.

General study points: Some public TCRs appeared in many individuals, while most sequences were rare. In vitro assays verified that a few CMV-associated chains recognized CMV antigens specifically.

This sequence joins TRBV27 and TRBJ2-1; D possibly corresponds to TRBD2 (6 bases). This receptor was obtained from a woman under 30 in good health and CMV-seronegative. The sample consisted of PBMCs. CDR3 in amino acids: CASSSPALKRVIDNEQFF. CDR3 DNA sequence: TGTGCCAGCAGTTCCCCAGCCTTAAAGCGGGTAATCGACAATGAGCAGTTCTTC.